Shown below are 4 T cell receptor beta chains from a single sample sequenced in a study of vaccination effects on CD4 cells after COVID-19. These receptors' antigens are unknown. Clones were read by immunoSEQ multiplex PCR, and TCRdb kept only the in-frame ones, dropping some. The table records roughly 56,000 clones, 73% of them present only once. Pools of viral peptides were used by the ViraFEST assay to expand antigen-specific CD4+ T cells ahead of sequencing. After less than twelve days in culture, the CD4+ T cells were isolated. Of the BNT162b2 and mRNA-1273 vaccines, participants received two doses of one or the other. The material sequenced was CD4+ T cells from PBMCs cultured with HCoV-229E spike peptides, taken after COVID-19 vaccination. The receptors were gathered from a human donor who received a COVID-19 vaccine.

The chain recombines TRBV29-1 with TRBJ2-5; 10 bases are shared with TRBD2. The CDR3 has 17 amino acids. Looked up from germline, CDR1 is SQVTM and CDR2 is ANQGSEA. Unmatched junction bases numbered 14, after V lost 5 bases and J lost 2 bases. The CDR3 reads CSVMGGASGGPQETQYF. DNA of the CDR3: TGCAGCGTTATGGGTGGTGCTAGCGGGGGCCCTCAAGAGACCCAGTACTTC.

The V gene is TRBV6-6, the J gene TRBJ2-5, with D possibly being TRBD2 (6 bases). Germline values: CDR1 MNHNY, CDR2 SVGAGI (reference sequence). V shed 8 bases and J shed 1 base, with 11 bases lying between them. The CDR3 covers 13 residues. This CDR3 is CASEGRGQETQYF. Written as DNA, the CDR3 is TGTGCCAGCGAAGGGCGGGGCCAAGAGACCCAGTACTTC.

The V gene is TRBV5-1, the J gene TRBJ1-6; possibly TRBD1 for D (5 bases). This CDR3 has 15 amino acids. V lost 1 base to trimming and J lost 4 bases, with 9 bases between them. The germline CDR1 and CDR2 sequences are SGHRS and YFSETQ. The CDR3 region has the DNA TGCGCCAGCAGCTTGTACCAGGGTTATAATTCACCCCTCCACTTT. Translation gives CASSLYQGYNSPLHF.

The chain links TRBV3-1 (or the pseudogene TRBV3-2) to TRBJ1-1; a possible D gene is TRBD1 (6 bases). V was pared by 0 bases and J by 11 bases, with 13 bases between. The CDR3 consists of 13 residues. CDR1 is LGHDT and CDR2 is YNNKEL in the germline V gene (reference sequence). The CDR3 DNA sequence: TGTGCCAGCAGCCAAGATGGGGGGGGCAATGCTTTCTTT. The encoded protein is CASSQDGGGNAFF.